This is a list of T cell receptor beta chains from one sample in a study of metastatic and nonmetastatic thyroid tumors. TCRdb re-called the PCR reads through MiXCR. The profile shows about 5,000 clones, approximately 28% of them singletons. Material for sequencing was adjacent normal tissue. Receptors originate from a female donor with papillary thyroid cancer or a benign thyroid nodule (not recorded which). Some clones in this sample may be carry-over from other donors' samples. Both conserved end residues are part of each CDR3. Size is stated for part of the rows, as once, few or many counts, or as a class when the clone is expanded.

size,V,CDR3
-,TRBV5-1,CASRRGQDNEQFF
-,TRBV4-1,CASSQVGGAKGYTF
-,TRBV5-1,CASSLSLNEQFF
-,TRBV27,CASSPAGTANYGYTF
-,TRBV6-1,CASRDGELFF
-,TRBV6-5,CASSYVRDNSPLHF
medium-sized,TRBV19,CASSPSYNEQFF
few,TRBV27,CASRPLGEPGDTGELFF
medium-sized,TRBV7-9,CASSLDMGWTEAFF
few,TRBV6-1,CATYRGSSYGYTF
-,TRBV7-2,CASSLSGISYEQYF
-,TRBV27,CASSVTGGFTEAFF
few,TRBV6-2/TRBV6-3,CASSYSSGGWNTGELFF
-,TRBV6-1,CASSHAAAGLHYNEQFF
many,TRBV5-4,CASSEWMGTEAFF
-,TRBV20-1,CSAGDGQANTYEQYF
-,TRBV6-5,CASSYTSQGGVDGYTF
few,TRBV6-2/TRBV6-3,CAAARGAVTGELFF
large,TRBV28,CASRGQVHEQYF
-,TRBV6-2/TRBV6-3,CASSYSIGSVSRGNNSPLHF
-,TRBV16,CASSQSQGDYSNQPQHF
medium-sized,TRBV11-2,CASSVSLNTEAFF
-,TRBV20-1,CSAKKQGAWGAYEQYF
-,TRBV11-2,CASSLFFREEADTQYF
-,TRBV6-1,CASSEGEGSGSIQPQHF
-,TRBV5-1,CASSLDRGSIDEQYF
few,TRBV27,CASSYDGGETQYF
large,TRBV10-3,CAISDGYQETQYF
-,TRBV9,CASSADGSSYEQYF
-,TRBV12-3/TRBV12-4,CASSIGTRIGF
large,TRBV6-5,CASSYFTGGSGELFF
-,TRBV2,CASSGQGGSPLHF
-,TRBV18,CASSPPRGDAYEQYF
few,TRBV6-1,CASSEVQGMAGELFF
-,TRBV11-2,CASWWGELFF